What follows are 5 T cell receptor beta chains derived from one specimen sequenced in a study of cytotoxic CD8 clonotypes in ibrutinib-treated CLL. Clones were read by immunoSEQ multiplex PCR, and TCRdb kept only the in-frame ones, dropping some. There are some 28,000 clones in the sample; roughly 62% occur only once, and approximately 15% lies in the top ten. Sequenced here: PBMCs, sampled before ibrutinib treatment. All receptors derive from a human donor with chronic lymphocytic leukemia.

The chain has TRBV7-9 and TRBJ1-2; 8 nucleotides align to TRBD1. The trim removed 5 bases at V and 3 bases at J, leaving 14 bases unmatched. The CDR3 loop spans 17 amino acids. The V gene's germline CDR1 is SEHNR and CDR2 FQNEAQ (reference sequence). CDR3 sequence: CASSPSEGQGAHYGYTF. The CDR3 region has the DNA TGTGCCAGCAGCCCCTCTGAGGGGCAGGGGGCCCACTATGGCTACACCTTC.

J is TRBJ2-7 and V is TRBV4-2; 7 nucleotides align to TRBD2. V was clipped by 3 bases and J by 2 bases; unmatched bases: 7. This CDR3 has 15 amino acids. The germline V gene encodes CDR1 LGHNA and CDR2 YNFKEQ. The CDR3 region is CASSQSTSAPYEQYF. The CDR3 bases are TGTGCCAGCAGCCAGTCCACTAGCGCTCCCTACGAGCAGTACTTC.

This clone was detected only a few times. The rearrangement joins TRBV29-1 to TRBJ2-7, with D possibly matching TRBD1 (5 bases). Germline V gives CDR1 SQVTM, CDR2 ANQGSEA. V lost 7 bases to trimming and J lost 5 bases, with 15 bases between them. The CDR3 is 12 residues long. In DNA form, the CDR3 reads TGCAGCGCCCGTGCAGGGTACCACGAGCAGTACTTC. This encodes CSARAGYHEQYF.

The chain couples TRBV6-6 to TRBJ1-1; D is unclear. V lost 4 bases to trimming and J lost 9 bases, with 12 bases between them. The CDR3 is made up of 12 amino acids. The germline V gene encodes CDR1 MNHNY and CDR2 SVGAGI (reference sequence). In DNA form, the CDR3 reads TGTGCCAGCAGTTTTGAGGGCAGTAAAGCTTTCTTT. This encodes CASSFEGSKAFF.

The rearrangement joins TRBV19 to TRBJ2-1, with no clear D. CDR1 LNHDA and CDR2 SQIVND come from the germline V gene (reference sequence). V was pared by 1 base and J by 7 bases, with 5 bases between. The CDR3 is 12 residues long. The CDR3 DNA follows: TGTGCCAGTAGTATAGGCAGGAATGAGCAGTTCTTC. Translated: CASSIGRNEQFF.